The 25 T cell receptor beta chains in this list originate from one sample, sequenced in a study of naive and memory T cell subsets. RNA was extracted from 2 to 2.5 ml of whole blood of healthy adults. Alpha and beta constant region primers primed reverse transcription for blood and skin samples. A single record per CDR3 protein comes from TCRdb applying MiXCR to the 5' RACE reads. The table lists under 25,000 distinct CDR3 sequences, approximately 3.9% of them singletons, with approximately 7.8% in the top ten. These receptors came from a male donor in good health.

This clonotype was counted at least ten times. The chain couples TRBV6-2 or TRBV6-3 to TRBJ1-5; D is unresolved. Germline V gene data show CDR1 as MNHEY and CDR2 as SVGEGT. The CDR3 is 15 residues long. V was pared by 0 bases and J by 5 bases, with 11 bases between. The CDR3 nucleotides read TGTGCCAGCAGTTACTCTCTGGAAGTTTATCAGCCCCAGCATTTT. This sequence encodes CASSYSLEVYQPQHF.

J is TRBJ1-2 and V is TRBV11-2; unclear D gene. Germline V gene data show CDR1 as SGHAT and CDR2 as FQNNGV. The CDR3 is 15 amino acids. Deletions cut 10 bases from V and 7 bases from J, with 25 bases between. CDR3 nucleotides: TGTGCCATCCGCCCCGCGAGAAATGGGCCTGTTGGCTACACCTTC. As protein: CAIRPARNGPVGYTF.

This clonotype showed up many times. The genes are TRBV7-9 and TRBJ2-2; no firm D call. V was pared by 1 base and J by 5 bases, with 11 bases between. CDR1 and CDR2 from the germline V gene are SEHNR and FQNEAQ (reference sequence). The CDR3 sequence is 15 residues long. CDR3 nucleotide sequence: TGTGCCAGCAGCTTAGGGGTGGCCCCTACCGGGGAGCTGTTTTTT. Encoded protein: CASSLGVAPTGELFF.

This clonotype appeared many times. This rearrangement joins TRBV30 to TRBJ1-2, with D uncertain. Germline assignment: CDR1 GTSNPN and CDR2 SVGIG (reference sequence). The length of the CDR3 is 13 residues. V gave up 0 bases and J gave up 4 bases, with 9 bases separating them. The CDR3 is CAWSVEASYGYTF. CDR3 DNA sequence: TGTGCCTGGAGTGTTGAAGCCTCCTATGGCTACACCTTC. Complete variable domain (other parts from reference TRBV30 and TRBJ1-2): SQTIHQWPATLVQPVGSPLSLECTVEGTSNPNLYWYRQAAGRGLQLLFYSVGIGQISSEVPQNLSASRPQDRQFILSSKKLLLSDSGFYLCAWSVEASYGYTFGSGTRLTVV.

This clonotype was seen repeatedly, ten times or more. The CDR3 spells CSARDRTGGAYRRGQPQHF. The CDR3 DNA reads as TGCAGTGCTAGAGATCGGACAGGGGGCGCGTACCGGAGGGGTCAGCCCCAGCATTTT. This chain joins TRBV20-1 and TRBJ1-5, with 11 bases identical to TRBD1. The CDR3 extends over 19 amino acids. V was pared by 0 bases and J by 6 bases, with 16 bases of the junction left unmatched. Per the germline V gene, CDR1 is DFQATT and CDR2 is SNEGSKA (reference sequence).

This clonotype has ten or more counts. The chain combines TRBV6-5 with TRBJ2-2; D is ambiguous. This CDR3 spans 14 amino acids. The germline gives CDR1 MNHEY, CDR2 SVGAGI. Trimming took 2 bases from V and 2 from J, leaving 6 bases between them. The CDR3 nucleotides read TGTGCCAGCAGTTACACGAGAAACACCGGGGAGCTGTTTTTT. Translated, it gives CASSYTRNTGELFF.

This clonotype has a count of ten or more. The genes are TRBV28 and TRBJ1-5, with TRBD1 as a possible D gene (6 bases). The CDR3 contains 17 residues. Germline V gives CDR1 MDHEN, CDR2 SYDVKM. Trimming took 6 bases from V and 1 from J, leaving 19 bases between them. CDR3 in DNA: TGTGCCAGCAGCGTAGAGGGGGGAAGCTGGAGCAATCAGCCCCAGCATTTT. It encodes CASSVEGGSWSNQPQHF.

The sample holds many counts of this clonotype. V is TRBV7-2 and J is TRBJ1-1, with 7 bases fitting TRBD1. Trimming at V came to 5 bases and at J to 0 bases, leaving 9 bases not matched to a gene. Germline-derived CDR1 and CDR2 are SGHTA and FQGNSA. The CDR3 has 16 residues. In DNA, the CDR3 is TGTGCCAGCAGCATAAGACAGGGAGTCGTGAACACTGAAGCTTTCTTT. Its translation: CASSIRQGVVNTEAFF.

This clonotype was counted at least ten times. This sequence joins TRBV21-1 and TRBJ2-7; TRBD2, the table's D call, was not compared with the DNA. TRBV21-1 is labeled a pseudogene. The CDR3 is 13 residues long. The CDR3 nucleotides read TGTGCCACTTATAGCGGGAGACCCTACGAGCAGTACTTC. This encodes CATYSGRPYEQYF.

This clonotype has a count of ten or more. The chain carries TRBV28 and TRBJ1-5; no definite D call. The V end was cut by 7 bases, the J end by 9 bases, with 7 bases between. Germline V CDR1 and CDR2: MDHEN, SYDVKM. The CDR3 spans 10 residues. CDR3 sequence: CASNWVPQHF. Written as DNA, the CDR3 is TGTGCCAGCAATTGGGTGCCCCAGCATTTT.

By proportion, this clonotype is medium-sized. The chain couples TRBV29-1 to TRBJ2-7, with a possible D match to TRBD2 (6 bases). The CDR3 runs to 14 residues. CDR1 is SQVTM, CDR2 ANQGSEA, per germline. V lost 7 bases, J lost 1 base, and 17 bases lay in between. Here the CDR3 DNA reads TGCAGCGCCGGAGGGGCGTTTCCGTCCTACGAGCAGTACTTC. Protein: CSAGGAFPSYEQYF.

This chain uses TRBV29-1 with TRBJ2-2, with 10 nucleotides matching TRBD1. Per germline, CDR1 SQVTM and CDR2 ANQGSEA. The V segment lost 6 bases and the J segment 4 bases; nucleotides outside the gene matches: 5. This CDR3 spans 14 amino acids. The CDR3 DNA is TGCAGCGTCAAGGGACAGGGGATCACCGGGGAGCTGTTTTTT. Its translation is CSVKGQGITGELFF.

In the case of this clonotype: Since a much larger clone is just one base distant, this may be a read error. V gene TRBV28 combines with J gene TRBJ2-2; 8 bases map to TRBD1. V lost 6 bases, J lost 9 bases, and 12 bases stayed unmatched. CDR1 and CDR2 from the germline V gene are MDHEN and SYDVKM. CDR3 length: 15 amino acids. CDR3 sequence reads: CASRGQEAKIRELFF. Written as DNA, the CDR3 is TGTGCCAGCAGGGGACAGGAGGCGAAGATCAGGGAGCTGTTTTTT. Together with reference TRBV28 and TRBJ2-2, the CDR3 gives the full variable domain: DVKVTQSSRYLVKRTGEKVFLECVQDMDHENMFWYRQDPGLGLRLIYFSYDVKMKEKGDIPEGYSVSREKKERFSLILESASTNQTSMYLCASRGQEAKIRELFFGEGSRLTVL.

The chain has TRBV19 and TRBJ2-1, with 12 bases matching TRBD2. This CDR3 has 17 amino acids. Germline CDR1 and CDR2: LNHDA and SQIVND (reference sequence). After removal of 7 bases from V and 1 base from J, the junction contained 8 bases not matched to a gene. CDR3 region: CASKTSGGPGSYNEQFF. The CDR3 nucleotides are TGTGCCAGTAAAACTAGCGGGGGGCCGGGATCCTACAATGAGCAGTTCTTC.

Ten or more counts support this clonotype. The J gene is TRBJ2-1, the V gene TRBV28, with TRBD1 matching over 9 bases. Germline V gives CDR1 MDHEN, CDR2 SYDVKM. CDR3 size: 12 residues. Trimming cost V 6 bases and J 15 bases; bases outside gene matches: 9. Written as DNA, the CDR3 is TGTGCCAGCAGCTCCTCCGGGACAGGGTCGTTCTTC. Translation gives CASSSSGTGSFF.

This clonotype showed up many times. The chain combines TRBV20-1 with TRBJ1-2; no clear D. The CDR3 has 11 residues. V lost 0 bases, J lost 4 bases, and 3 bases lay in between. CDR1 and CDR2 from the germline V gene are DFQATT and SNEGSKA (reference sequence). CDR3 sequence: CSARDLYGYTF. The CDR3 DNA sequence: TGCAGTGCTAGAGATCTCTATGGCTACACCTTC.

This clonotype turned up a few times. The V call is TRBV3-1, the J call TRBJ2-1, with 7 bases aligning to TRBD2. CDR3 length: 16 amino acids. The V gene end was trimmed by 0 bases and the J gene end by 0 bases; junction bases not matched to a gene: 2. From germline, CDR1 is LGHDT and CDR2 YNNKEL (reference sequence). DNA for the CDR3: TGTGCCAGCAGCCAAGATCAGCGGGGCTCCTACAATGAGCAGTTCTTC. This codes for CASSQDQRGSYNEQFF.

Many counts were recorded for this clonotype. This rearrangement joins TRBV5-1 to TRBJ2-7, with 7 nucleotides matching TRBD1. J lost 4 bases, V lost 3 bases, and 13 bases had no gene match. Germline loops: CDR1 SGHRS, CDR2 YFSETQ. The CDR3 consists of 16 residues. CDR3 DNA: TGCGCCAGCAGCTGGGACAGTGAGCGCCGGCTATACGAGCAGTACTTC. Protein product: CASSWDSERRLYEQYF.

In its sample, this clonotype ranks as medium-sized. The gene calls are TRBV11-2 and TRBJ2-2; 7 nucleotides agree with TRBD1. Germline CDR1 and CDR2: SGHAT and FQNNGV. There are 13 residues in the CDR3. The V and J ends lost 4 bases and 5 bases, in that order; junction bases with no gene match: 1. CDR3 sequence: CASSSTGTGELFF. The DNA for the CDR3 is TGTGCCAGCAGCTCGACAGGGACCGGGGAGCTGTTTTTT.

At least ten counts were recorded for this clonotype. The rearrangement links TRBV28 to TRBJ2-7; TRBD2 matches 9 bases. This CDR3 has 14 residues. Germline V gene data show CDR1 as MDHEN and CDR2 as SYDVKM. J lost 4 bases, V lost 5 bases, and 6 bases had no gene match. The CDR3 protein is CASSISGLAYEQYF. The CDR3 nucleotides read TGTGCCAGCAGTATATCCGGACTAGCGTACGAGCAGTACTTC.

Concerning this clonotype itself: A junction boundary mismatches the germline segment, possibly from a read error. The chain couples TRBV6-2 or TRBV6-3 to TRBJ1-1; D is perhaps TRBD1 (6 bases). The germline V gene has CDR1 MNHEY and CDR2 SVGEGT. The CDR3 contains 16 residues. CDR3 DNA: TGTGCCAGCAATTACTCCAGGGGAGTTATGAACACTGAAGCTTTCTTT. This translates into CASNYSRGVMNTEAFF.

In this sample, this clonotype turned up many times. The V call is TRBV5-1, the J call TRBJ2-1; 9 bases are a match to TRBD1. V trimming: 3 bases; J trimming: 5 bases; junction bases outside the gene matches: 6. This CDR3 is 15 amino acids long. Germline V CDR1 and CDR2: SGHRS, YFSETQ. DNA of the CDR3: TGCGCCAGCAGCTCACAGGGGGCGTTGAACAATGAGCAGTTCTTC. Translating gives CASSSQGALNNEQFF.

A word on this clonotype: A much larger clone is a single base away; this may be a read error. Because the CDR3 is missing its conserved closing phenylalanine or tryptophan, this is likely a read error. The chain has TRBV3-1 and TRBJ2-5; no clear D gene. This CDR3 is built from 15 residues. Trimming removed 4 bases at V and 1 base at J, with 13 bases between. Germline CDR1 reads LGHDT; CDR2 reads YNNKEL (reference sequence). CDR3 loop: CASSPLGRGQETQYY. The CDR3 DNA follows: TGTGCCAGCAGCCCCTTAGGTCGCGGCCAAGAGACCCAGTACTAC.

This clonotype has ten or more counts. CDR3 DNA: TGCGCCAGCAGGCCGAACCTTTACCGGGACAACTCCTACGAGCAGTACTTC. It translates to CASRPNLYRDNSYEQYF. The chain joins TRBV5-1 to TRBJ2-7; D possibly corresponds to TRBD1 (6 bases). Trimming removed 5 bases at V and 0 bases at J, with 21 bases between. Germline lookup yields CDR1 SGHRS and CDR2 YFSETQ. The CDR3 runs to 17 residues. Variable domain in full (rest from reference TRBV5-1 and TRBJ2-7): KAGVTQTPRYLIKTRGQQVTLSCSPISGHRSVSWYQQTPGQGLQFLFEYFSETQRNKGNFPGRFSGRQFSNSRSEMNVSTLELGDSALYLCASRPNLYRDNSYEQYFGPGTRLTVT.

This clonotype has just a few counts. J is TRBJ2-3 and V is TRBV3-1; the D is unclear. The CDR3 contains 15 residues. Between the trimmed V and J ends, which lost 1 base and 1 base, there was a span of 9 bases. The germline CDR1 and CDR2 sequences are LGHDT and YNNKEL (reference sequence). CDR3 nucleotide sequence: TGTGCCAGCAGCCAAGCGTTGACCGGCACAGATACGCAGTATTTT. This sequence encodes CASSQALTGTDTQYF.